The rows below give T cell receptor beta chains drawn from one sample of a study of control samples from healthy donors and cancer patients. Sequenced by immunoSEQ multiplex PCR; TCRdb stores in-frame clones only, minus some. The sample records around 130,000 clones, roughly 89% being singletons. Sequencing was done on a sample of PBMCs. Source of these receptors: a man between 45 and 60 years old with head and neck cancer. CDR3s include the opening cysteine and the closing phenylalanine or tryptophan. Each record gives: clone size, V gene, J gene, D gene, CDR3 DNA, CDR3 protein. The D gene is left open where the match is weak. Only part of the rows carry a size: once, few, many, or a class if the clone is expanded.

.	TRBV28	TRBJ1-5	.	TGTGCCAGCAGCGGGGTGGTGGAGTCCCAGCATTTT	CASSGVVESQHF
.	TRBV3-1/TRBV3-2	TRBJ2-5	.	TGTGCCAGCAGCCAAGGGTTACAGTCAGAAGAGACCCAGTACTTC	CASSQGLQSEETQYF
.	TRBV9	TRBJ1-2	TRBD1	TGTGCCAGCAGCCCCCGCCGTTTCCCAGGACAGGGCTACTATGGCTACACCTTC	CASSPRRFPGQGYYGYTF
.	TRBV4-2	TRBJ2-2	.	TGTGCCAGCAGCCAAGCGCTTTTCCGGTCGAACACCGGGGAGCTGTTTTTT	CASSQALFRSNTGELFF
.	TRBV6-6	TRBJ2-3	.	TGTGCCAGCAGTTACGCAAGCACAGATACGCAGTATTTT	CASSYASTDTQYF
.	TRBV6-5	TRBJ1-1	.	TGTGCCAGCAGTTCCGCTGAGGGGGGCGGTTATACTGAAGCTTTCTTT	CASSSAEGGGYTEAFF
.	TRBV28	TRBJ2-2	.	TGTGCCAGCCGAGCGGATAACACCGGGGAGCTGTTTTTT	CASRADNTGELFF
once	TRBV2	TRBJ2-1	TRBD2	TGTGCCAGCAGTGGACTAGCGGGGTCCTACAATGAGCAGTTCTTC	CASSGLAGSYNEQFF
.	TRBV5-4	TRBJ2-5	.	TGTGCCAGCAGCGAGACCGTGGGGGAAGGAGAGACCCAGTACTTC	CASSETVGEGETQYF
.	TRBV7-9	TRBJ2-7	.	TGTGCCAGCAGCTTCAGTAACGGACAGCAACACGAGCAGTACTTC	CASSFSNGQQHEQYF
.	TRBV30	TRBJ2-1	.	TGTGCCTGGAGTGTAGGAGGGTTATACAATGAGCAGTTCTTC	CAWSVGGLYNEQFF
.	TRBV20-1	TRBJ2-7	.	TGCAGTGCTAGTAAACTCGGCAACTACGAGCAGTACTTC	CSASKLGNYEQYF
few	TRBV9	TRBJ2-3	.	TGTGCCAGCAGCGTAGACAGTTTCACAGATACGCAGTATTTT	CASSVDSFTDTQYF
.	TRBV7-3	TRBJ2-3	.	TGTGCCAGCAGCCCCAATGCGGGGACGGGGTCAGATACGCAGTATTTT	CASSPNAGTGSDTQYF
.	TRBV7-7	TRBJ2-5	TRBD2	TGTGCCAGCAGCCTTCTAGCGGGGCCTCAAGAGACCCAGTACTTC	CASSLLAGPQETQYF
.	TRBV5-1	TRBJ1-2	TRBD1	TGCGCCAGCAGCGCAGGGACAGGGGGTTATGGCTACACCTTC	CASSAGTGGYGYTF
.	TRBV5-1	TRBJ2-5	TRBD1	TGCGCCAGCAGCTTAACAGGGGCGGCCCGGGAGACCCAGTACTTC	CASSLTGAARETQYF
.	TRBV7-3	TRBJ2-3	TRBD2	TGTGCCAGCAGCTTAACGCGGGGGAAGGGAGATACGCAGTATTTT	CASSLTRGKGDTQYF
.	TRBV29-1	TRBJ2-5	TRBD1	TGCAGCGTTGAGGGACAGGGAAGGTCCGAGACCCAGTACTTC	CSVEGQGRSETQYF
.	TRBV28	TRBJ2-2	.	TGTGCCAGCAGTTTTATCAGGGGGGTGAACACCGGGGAGCTGTTTTTT	CASSFIRGVNTGELFF
.	TRBV28	TRBJ2-1	.	TGTGCCAGCAGTCCTACAATTAAGACATCCACCCGCTCCTACAATGAGCAGTTCTTC	CASSPTIKTSTRSYNEQFF
.	TRBV10-3	TRBJ1-2	.	TGTGCCAGTTCCCCGGGACGCGGTGGCTACACCTTC	CASSPGRGGYTF
.	TRBV10-3	TRBJ1-3	.	TGTGCCATCAGGGGGGGCCTTGGAAACACCATATATTTT	CAIRGGLGNTIYF
few	TRBV7-7	TRBJ2-5	TRBD2	TGTGCCAGCAGCCTCGGGGGGACCCCCCAAGAGACCCAGTACTTC	CASSLGGTPQETQYF
.	TRBV5-5	TRBJ1-1	.	TGTGCCAGCAGCCCCTGGACCGTCATGGGAGCTTTCTTT	CASSPWTVMGAFF
.	TRBV28	TRBJ2-1	.	TGTGCCAGCAGTCTCGCGAGTACGGGAGAATCCTACAATGAGCAGTTCTTC	CASSLASTGESYNEQFF
.	TRBV6-8	TRBJ2-1	.	TGTGCCAGCAGTCACCGCGAGGGGCCAACCTACAATGAGCAGTTCTTC	CASSHREGPTYNEQFF
.	TRBV11-1	TRBJ2-3	.	TGTGCCAGCAGCTTTGGCGGGGGCACCACAGATACGCAGTATTTT	CASSFGGGTTDTQYF
.	TRBV11-3	TRBJ2-1	TRBD2	TGTGCCAGCAGCTCGGGACTAGGGTACAATGAGCAGTTCTTC	CASSSGLGYNEQFF
.	TRBV13	TRBJ2-5	.	TGTGCCAGCAGCATAAGGACTGTAGAAGAGACCCAGTACTTC	CASSIRTVEETQYF
.	TRBV12-3/TRBV12-4	TRBJ2-1	.	TGTGCCAGCAGTTCTCCCGGGAATGAGCAGTTCTTC	CASSSPGNEQFF
few	TRBV7-8	TRBJ2-5	.	TGTGCCAGCAGCCACCCTGGGGGAATAGAGACCCAGTACTTC	CASSHPGGIETQYF
.	TRBV5-1	TRBJ1-1	.	TGCGCCAGCAGCTTGGCCGCGGCAGGCACTGAAGCTTTCTTT	CASSLAAAGTEAFF
.	TRBV29-1	TRBJ2-1	TRBD2	TGCAGCGTTGAAGATGCTAGCGGGGTCTACAATGAGCAGTTCTTC	CSVEDASGVYNEQFF
once	TRBV3-1/TRBV3-2	TRBJ2-1	.	TGTGCCAGCAGCCAAGGAGGAGCCTCGCGCTCCTACAATGAGCAGTTCTTC	CASSQGGASRSYNEQFF
.	TRBV11-2	TRBJ2-1	.	TGTGCCAGCAGCTTAGATCCAGGGACTGCCCCTAGATCCCTTTACAATGAGCAGTTCTTC	CASSLDPGTAPRSLYNEQFF
once	TRBV27	TRBJ1-1	.	TGTGCCAGCAGTTTAGGGGGTGGGACTGAAGCTTTCTTT	CASSLGGGTEAFF
.	TRBV15	TRBJ2-3	.	TGTGCCACCAGCAGAGAAAGAAATACGCAGTATTTT	CATSRERNTQYF
.	TRBV20-1	TRBJ2-7	.	TGCAGTGCTAGACGAATCCACGAGCAGTACTTC	CSARRIHEQYF
.	TRBV11-2	TRBJ2-1	.	TGTGCCAGCAGCTTGCACGGGGGCGTACTTTACAATGAGCAGTTCTTC	CASSLHGGVLYNEQFF